The 30 T cell receptor beta chains in this list originate from one sample, sequenced in a study of human T cells and chemical hapten exposure. As for time point: pre-sensitization, week 0. Noted treatment: therapeutic diphenylcyclopropenone sensitization with weekly scalp DPC. MiXCR, run by TCRdb on the RACE reads, gives a single entry per CDR3 protein. The sample yields roughly 380,000 distinct CDR3 sequences, roughly 5% seen once. The source material was whole blood, sampled in connection with sensitization to the hapten diphenylcyclopropenone (DPC). Source of these receptors: a woman aged 45-65 years with alopecia areata. Some clones in this sample may be carry-over from other donors' samples.

The rearrangement uses TRBV6-5 and TRBJ1-2; TRBD1 matches at 10 bases. Per the germline V gene, CDR1 is MNHEY and CDR2 is SVGAGI. The CDR3 sequence is 16 residues long. V lost 6 bases and J lost 2; bases outside the gene matches: 9. The CDR3 region has the DNA TGTGCCAGCAGAACAAAGACAGGGGGCCGAAACTATGGCTACACCTTC. The encoded protein is CASRTKTGGRNYGYTF.

As to this clonotype: One base away lies a much larger clone, so this may be a sequencing read error. The chain combines TRBV6-5 with TRBJ2-7; D unresolved. Trimming removed 6 bases at V and 6 bases at J, with 12 bases between. The CDR3 is 12 residues long. The germline CDR1 and CDR2 sequences are MNHEY and SVGAGI. CDR3 in amino acids: CASRSTWSEQYF. DNA for the CDR3: TGTGCCAGCAGGTCTACATGGAGCGAGCAGTACTTC.

V usage is TRBV3-1 and J usage is TRBJ1-2; D uncertain. This CDR3 comprises 15 residues. Germline V gene data show CDR1 as LGHDT and CDR2 as YNNKEL (reference sequence). V lost 7 bases, J lost 1 base, and 16 bases lay in between. As DNA, the CDR3 is TGTGCCAGCAACTTCAGGAGGGATTATAACTATGGCTACACCTTC. The encoded protein is CASNFRRDYNYGYTF.

This clonotype turned up a few times. V gene TRBV28 combines with J gene TRBJ2-1, with TRBD2 matching over 15 bases. Trimming removed 5 bases from V and 9 bases from J; junction bases left unmatched: 5. The germline V gene has CDR1 MDHEN and CDR2 SYDVKM. The length of the CDR3 is 15 residues. CDR3 in amino acids: CASSLPGLAGGEQFF. CDR3 sequence (DNA): TGTGCCAGCAGTCTTCCGGGACTAGCGGGAGGTGAGCAGTTCTTC.

This clonotype was counted between two and nine times. V usage is TRBV5-1 and J usage is TRBJ2-1; 9 positions match TRBD1. J was trimmed by 10 bases and V by 0 bases; bases with no gene match: 8. Germline V gene data show CDR1 as SGHRS and CDR2 as YFSETQ. This CDR3 is 15 amino acids long. CDR3 protein: CASSLEGTGLGEQFF. CDR3 sequence (DNA): TGCGCCAGCAGCTTGGAGGGGACAGGGCTAGGCGAGCAGTTCTTC.

The J gene is TRBJ2-7, the V gene TRBV12-3 or TRBV12-4; no reliable D call. V lost 2 bases, J lost 3 bases, and 8 bases lay in between. CDR3 length equals 13 residues. CDR3 nucleotide sequence: TGTGCCAGCAGTTTAACAGAGTTCTACGAGCAGTACTTC. Amino acids: CASSLTEFYEQYF.

The rearrangement uses TRBV28 and TRBJ1-2; a possible D gene is TRBD1 (5 bases). Germline V gene lookup returns CDR1 MDHEN and CDR2 SYDVKM. Trimming shortened V by 7 bases and J by 4 bases, and 22 bases separated the two germline ends. This CDR3 is 16 amino acids long. The CDR3 spells CASTPEEGPLFYGYTF. For the CDR3, the DNA is TGTGCCAGCACCCCCGAAGAGGGGCCCCTCTTCTATGGCTACACCTTC.

This clonotype was counted ten times or more. The chain links TRBV3-1 to TRBJ1-5, with D tentatively TRBD1 (5 bases). Germline values: CDR1 LGHDT, CDR2 YNNKEL (reference sequence). The CDR3 covers 14 residues. Trimming removed 4 bases at V and 6 bases at J, with 13 bases between. CDR3 in DNA: TGTGCCAGCAGCCTCCAAAGGGGAAGTCAGCCCCAGCATTTT. Translating gives CASSLQRGSQPQHF.

This clonotype was counted ten times or more. The chain couples TRBV7-9 to TRBJ1-3, with D hard to call. This CDR3 is built from 14 residues. Trimming removed 4 bases at V and 1 base at J, with 8 bases between. Looked up from germline, CDR1 is SEHNR and CDR2 is FQNEAQ (reference sequence). CDR3 in amino acids: CASSWVESGNTIYF. CDR3 nucleotides: TGTGCCAGCAGCTGGGTGGAATCTGGAAACACCATATATTTT.

This clonotype was found many times. The chain joins TRBV12-3 or TRBV12-4 to TRBJ2-1, with 10 bases fitting TRBD2. Trimming removed 4 bases from V and 7 bases from J; junction bases left unmatched: 10. CDR3 length: 16 residues. The CDR3 sequence is CASSWTSGSLGNEQFF. In nucleotides, the CDR3 is TGTGCCAGCAGTTGGACTAGCGGATCTCTCGGGAATGAGCAGTTCTTC.

This clonotype has only a few counts. The chain employs TRBV11-2 and TRBJ1-1, with D unclear. The V end was cut by 0 bases, the J end by 4 bases, with 12 bases between. The CDR3 sequence is 15 residues long. The germline V gene encodes CDR1 SGHAT and CDR2 FQNNGV. CDR3: CASSLDNLWGTEAFF. CDR3 DNA: TGTGCCAGCAGCTTAGATAACCTTTGGGGCACTGAAGCTTTCTTT. The variable domain in full, completed from reference TRBV11-2 and TRBJ1-1, reads EAGVAQSPRYKIIEKRQSVAFWCNPISGHATLYWYQQILGQGPKLLIQFQNNGVVDDSQLPKDRFSAERLKGVDSTLKIQPAKLEDSAVYLCASSLDNLWGTEAFFGQGTRLTVV.

This clonotype was seen ten or more times. The rearrangement links TRBV12-3 or TRBV12-4 to TRBJ1-1; D not certain. The CDR3 covers 14 residues. Trimming left V 2 bases short and J 1 base short, with 8 bases between. The CDR3 DNA follows: TGTGCCAGCAGTTTATGGGAAGGGAACACTGAAGCTTTCTTT. The encoded protein is CASSLWEGNTEAFF.

This clonotype was found many times. As DNA, the CDR3 is TGTGCCAGCAGCTTAACAGCTTTCACAGATACGCAGTATTTT. Its protein product is CASSLTAFTDTQYF. This chain connects TRBV7-2 to TRBJ2-3; no reliable D call. Germline CDR1 and CDR2: SGHTA and FQGNSA. V was pared by 2 bases and J by 2 bases, with 8 bases between. The CDR3 sequence is 14 residues long.

The chain links TRBV29-1 to TRBJ2-3; D unresolved. V lost 4 bases and J lost 3, with 14 bases in between. Germline V lookup: CDR1 SQVTM, CDR2 ANQGSEA. The CDR3 has 14 amino acids. The CDR3 loop reads CSVAKIQGTDTQYF. The CDR3 DNA is TGCAGCGTTGCGAAAATTCAAGGGACAGATACGCAGTATTTT.

This clonotype was seen many times. J is TRBJ2-7 and V is TRBV28, with D maybe TRBD2 (6 bases). The CDR3 contains 14 residues. Trimming took off 7 bases at V and 2 bases at J, with 15 bases between the two ends. Per germline, CDR1 MDHEN and CDR2 SYDVKM. CDR3 nucleotide sequence: TGTGCCAGCACACCCCTGACTAGGCCCTACGAGCAGTACTTC. Its translation: CASTPLTRPYEQYF. The variable domain in full, with the rest retrieved from reference TRBV28 and TRBJ2-7, is DVKVTQSSRYLVKRTGEKVFLECVQDMDHENMFWYRQDPGLGLRLIYFSYDVKMKEKGDIPEGYSVSREKKERFSLILESASTNQTSMYLCASTPLTRPYEQYFGPGTRLTVT.

This clonotype was counted many times. The V gene is TRBV6-2 or TRBV6-3, the J gene TRBJ2-7; TRBD1 or TRBD2 may be the D gene (6 bases each). CDR1 is MNHEY and CDR2 is SVGEGT in the germline V gene. The CDR3 consists of 15 residues. The V end was cut by 6 bases, the J end by 0 bases, with 15 bases between. The CDR3 spells CASSLRDISSYEQYF. Written as DNA, the CDR3 is TGTGCCAGCAGCCTGCGGGACATCTCCTCCTACGAGCAGTACTTC.

This sequence joins TRBV4-1 and TRBJ2-7, with 10 bases matching TRBD1. CDR1 and CDR2 (germline): MGHRA, YSYEKL. Trimming cost V 1 base and J 5 bases; bases outside gene matches: 2. The CDR3 totals 14 residues. CDR3 nucleotides: TGCGCCAGCAGCCAAGCGGGGACAGGGGACGAGCAGTACTTC. Its protein is CASSQAGTGDEQYF.

This clonotype came up a few times. The chain employs TRBV7-6 and TRBJ2-1; no definite D call. V shed 4 bases and J shed 4 bases, with 14 bases lying between them. Germline V gene data show CDR1 as SGHVS and CDR2 as FNYEAQ. The CDR3 length is 15 residues. CDR3 protein: CASSSDGLTYNEQFF. The DNA for the CDR3 is TGTGCCAGCAGCTCAGACGGCCTGACTTACAATGAGCAGTTCTTC.

This clonotype showed up many times. This sequence joins TRBV24-1 and TRBJ2-5, with D hard to call. Germline V gives CDR1 KGHDR, CDR2 SFDVKD. There are 13 residues in the CDR3. Trimming took off 9 bases at V and 2 bases at J, with 12 bases between the two ends. The CDR3 region has the DNA TGTGCCACCCTCGGACCTGAACAAGAGACCCAGTACTTC. This codes for CATLGPEQETQYF.

In this sample, this clonotype turned up many times. J is TRBJ2-3 and V is TRBV7-8; D might be TRBD1 or TRBD2, each matching 6 bases. CDR3 size: 14 residues. The V gene's germline CDR1 is SGHVS and CDR2 FQNEAQ. Trimming removed 4 bases from V and 2 bases from J, with 10 bases in between. CDR3 loop: CASSSGGNTDTQYF. The CDR3 DNA follows: TGTGCCAGCAGCTCCGGGGGCAACACAGATACGCAGTATTTT.

This clonotype has a count of ten or more. The CDR3 here is CSALGRGNGEQYF. DNA for the CDR3: TGCAGTGCTCTCGGGAGGGGAAACGGCGAGCAGTACTTC. This sequence joins TRBV20-1 and TRBJ2-7; 8 bases are shared with TRBD2. This CDR3 contains 13 residues. CDR1 and CDR2 (germline): DFQATT, SNEGSKA (reference sequence). V lost 5 bases and J lost 6; bases outside the gene matches: 9.

This clonotype was counted many times. The gene calls are TRBV29-1 and TRBJ1-5; 9 nucleotides match TRBD1. The V segment lost 4 bases and the J segment 5 bases; nucleotides outside the gene matches: 3. The CDR3 consists of 13 residues. CDR1 SQVTM and CDR2 ANQGSEA come from the germline V gene. In DNA, the CDR3 is TGCAGCGTTGCACAGGGGGCCTATCAGCCCCAGCATTTT. It is translated as CSVAQGAYQPQHF.

This chain connects TRBV6-2 or TRBV6-3 to TRBJ2-7; 7 bases are a match to TRBD1. The CDR3 covers 14 residues. Germline CDR1 is MNHEY and CDR2 is SVGEGT. V lost 4 bases, J lost 2 bases, and 5 bases stayed unmatched. DNA for the CDR3: TGTGCCAGCAGTTGGGGGACAGCACCCTACGAGCAGTACTTC. Its protein is CASSWGTAPYEQYF.

The chain has TRBV7-2 and TRBJ2-3, with 9 bases matching TRBD1. The CDR3 loop spans 16 amino acids. J was trimmed by 4 bases and V by 5 bases; bases with no gene match: 10. Germline V gene sequence: CDR1 SGHTA, CDR2 FQGNSA. The CDR3 DNA reads as TGTGCCAGCAGCGAGGGACAGGGACGAGGGGCAGATACGCAGTATTTT. Amino acid sequence: CASSEGQGRGADTQYF.

This clonotype was detected only a few times. The V and J genes are TRBV20-1 and TRBJ2-7; 7 positions agree with TRBD2. The CDR3 covers 14 residues. The V and J ends lost 3 bases and 1 base, in that order; junction bases with no gene match: 6. The germline V gene has CDR1 DFQATT and CDR2 SNEGSKA (reference sequence). CDR3 nucleotide sequence: TGCAGTGCTAGGAACCGGGAGGAATCCTACGAGCAGTACTTC. Its protein product is CSARNREESYEQYF.

There are a few counts of this clonotype. The J gene is TRBJ2-1, the V gene TRBV6-2 or TRBV6-3; 11 bases fit TRBD2. Germline V gene data show CDR1 as MNHEY and CDR2 as SVGEGT. The V segment lost 5 bases and the J segment 10 bases; nucleotides outside the gene matches: 10. There are 15 residues in the CDR3. The CDR3 region is CASSQGVAGGPEQFF. The DNA of the CDR3 is TGTGCCAGCAGTCAAGGGGTAGCGGGGGGGCCGGAGCAGTTCTTC.

This chain links TRBV7-2 with TRBJ1-2; 10 bases are a match to TRBD1. Germline V gives CDR1 SGHTA, CDR2 FQGNSA. The CDR3 has 14 amino acids. J gave up 6 bases and V 3 bases, and 4 bases lay outside the gene matches. CDR3 bases: TGTGCCAGCAGCTTTGGGGGACAGGGGCATGGCTACACCTTC. This gives the protein CASSFGGQGHGYTF.

This clonotype has only a few counts. The chain employs TRBV12-3 or TRBV12-4 and TRBJ2-1; 12 nucleotides agree with TRBD2. After removal of 2 bases from V and 7 bases from J, the junction contained 9 bases not matched to a gene. There are 17 residues in the CDR3. In nucleotides, the CDR3 is TGTGCCAGCAGTTTATCGGTCCTAGCGGGGGGGCCGAATGAGCAGTTCTTC. Its translation is CASSLSVLAGGPNEQFF.

This clonotype showed up just a few times. The CDR3 region is CASSPGQGVLDGYTF. CDR3 in DNA: TGTGCCAGCAGCCCAGGACAGGGGGTCCTTGATGGCTACACCTTC. V and J are TRBV11-2 and TRBJ1-2; TRBD1 aligns across 10 bases. V was pared by 5 bases and J by 6 bases, with 9 bases of the junction left unmatched. CDR1 and CDR2 (germline): SGHAT, FQNNGV. The CDR3 extends over 15 amino acids.

Ten or more counts support this clonotype. The chain is built from TRBV13 and TRBJ1-2; no firm D call. This CDR3 is 13 amino acids long. Germline CDR1 and CDR2: PRHDT and FYEKMQ (reference sequence). With 1 base removed from V and 1 base from J, the gap between germline ends came to 4 bases. The CDR3 coding sequence is TGTGCCAGCAGCTTAGACCTTAACTATGGCTACACCTTC. Encoded protein: CASSLDLNYGYTF.